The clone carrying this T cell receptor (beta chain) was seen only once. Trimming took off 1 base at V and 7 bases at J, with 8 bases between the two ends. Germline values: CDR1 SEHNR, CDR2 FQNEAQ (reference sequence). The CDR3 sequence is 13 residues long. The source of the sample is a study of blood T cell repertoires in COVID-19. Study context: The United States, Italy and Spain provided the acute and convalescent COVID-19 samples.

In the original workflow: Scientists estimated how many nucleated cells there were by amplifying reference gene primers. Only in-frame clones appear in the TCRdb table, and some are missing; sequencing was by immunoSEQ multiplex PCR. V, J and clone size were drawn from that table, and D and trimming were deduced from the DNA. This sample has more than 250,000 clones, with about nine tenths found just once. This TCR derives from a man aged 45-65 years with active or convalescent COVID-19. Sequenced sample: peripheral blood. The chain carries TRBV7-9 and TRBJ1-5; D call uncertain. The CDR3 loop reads CASSLGAGQPQHF. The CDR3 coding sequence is TGTGCCAGCAGCTTAGGTGCGGGACAGCCCCAGCATTTT.